What follows are 25 T cell receptor beta chains derived from one specimen sequenced in a study of blood T cells in healthy people across ages. For the second PCR, which ran for roughly 6 to 12 cycles, a sample-barcoded 5' primer and a J-beta primer mix were used. TCRdb analysed the 5' RACE reads with MiXCR anew, one entry per CDR3 protein. The sample includes over 550,000 distinct CDR3 sequences, less than 35% of them seen just once. The sequencing sample was made of blood. These receptors were collected from a woman aged 80 or older in good health.

As regards this clonotype: With a much larger clone just one base away, this may be a read error. This chain uses TRBV28 with TRBJ2-4; D remains unclear. The CDR3 sequence is 16 residues long. The germline V gene encodes CDR1 MDHEN and CDR2 SYDVKM. CDR3 protein: CVSSPQLELGKNIQYF. The CDR3 DNA sequence: TGTGTCAGCAGTCCACAGTTAGAACTGGGCAAAAACATTCAGTACTTC.

The chain combines TRBV20-1 with TRBJ2-7; 7 nucleotides line up with TRBD1. V was pared by 5 bases and J by 2 bases, with 12 bases of the junction left unmatched. Germline CDR1 reads DFQATT; CDR2 reads SNEGSKA (reference sequence). The CDR3 runs to 15 residues. For the CDR3, the DNA is TGCAGTGCTCCCCGCCCGGGACAGTGGGCCTACGAGCAGTACTTC. This encodes CSAPRPGQWAYEQYF.

This clonotype has at least ten counts. The chain combines TRBV6-5 with TRBJ2-7, with TRBD1 matching over 8 bases. V lost 0 bases to trimming and J lost 3 bases; unmatched junction nucleotides: 19. Germline V gives CDR1 MNHEY, CDR2 SVGAGI. The CDR3 length is 20 residues. The CDR3 loop is CASSYSGRTGKRQRLYEQYF. For the CDR3, the DNA is TGTGCCAGCAGTTACTCGGGACGGACAGGGAAACGCCAAAGGCTCTACGAGCAGTACTTC.

This clonotype was found many times. This chain uses TRBV20-1 with TRBJ2-6, with D unclear. The germline V gene has CDR1 DFQATT and CDR2 SNEGSKA (reference sequence). Deletions cut 2 bases from V and 0 bases from J, with 8 bases between. The CDR3 has 15 residues. CDR3 bases: TGCAGTGCTAGAAGCCAGTACTCTGGGGCCAACGTCCTGACTTTC. It codes for CSARSQYSGANVLTF.

This clonotype has at least ten counts. The chain combines TRBV7-9 with TRBJ2-7; D is undetermined. Trimming took off 5 bases at V and 7 bases at J, with 9 bases between the two ends. Germline V CDR1 and CDR2: SEHNR, FQNEAQ (reference sequence). The CDR3 has 11 amino acids. The CDR3, as DNA: TGTGCCAGCAGCCCCAACCGGGAGCAGTACTTC. Translation: CASSPNREQYF.

This clonotype has more than one count but fewer than ten. A single base separates this from a much larger clone, so it may be a read error. The chain combines TRBV6-5 with TRBJ2-1; TRBD2 matches at 14 bases. This CDR3 is 15 amino acids long. Germline-derived CDR1 and CDR2 are MNHEY and SVGAGI. With 6 bases clipped from V and 8 bases from J, the junction kept 6 bases outside the gene matches. The CDR3 spells CASRRGTSGGYEQFF. CDR3 bases: TGTGCCAGCAGACGTGGGACTAGCGGGGGATATGAGCAGTTCTTC.

V is TRBV9 and J is TRBJ2-2; D gene ambiguous. V was clipped by 4 bases and J by 8 bases, with 9 bases between them. Germline V gene data show CDR1 as SGDLS and CDR2 as YYNGEE. This CDR3 is 12 amino acids long. CDR3 in DNA: TGTGCCAGCAGCCCCTTCACAGGGGAGCTGTTTTTT. Encoded protein: CASSPFTGELFF.

This chain uses TRBV7-8 with TRBJ1-2; perhaps TRBD1 as D (5 bases). Looked up from germline, CDR1 is SGHVS and CDR2 is FQNEAQ. The CDR3 has 15 residues. V was pared by 8 bases and J by 4 bases, with 20 bases between. The CDR3: CASFKGEQAGYGYTF. The CDR3 region has the DNA TGTGCCAGCTTCAAAGGGGAGCAGGCTGGCTATGGCTACACCTTC.

This clonotype has at least ten counts. J is TRBJ1-1 and V is TRBV20-1; D is uncertain. Trimming stripped 4 bases from V and 1 base from J, with 10 bases between. The germline CDR1 and CDR2 sequences are DFQATT and SNEGSKA (reference sequence). The CDR3 is 13 amino acids. As DNA, the CDR3 is TGCAGTGCTAAGGCGCAGCGGAACACTGAAGCTTTCTTT. Protein: CSAKAQRNTEAFF.

Written as DNA, the CDR3 is TGTGCCAGCAGTTTATCGTGGGCCCTAGATCGAGGAGCAATCGGCGAGCAGTACTTC. Its translation is CASSLSWALDRGAIGEQYF. The chain joins TRBV28 to TRBJ2-5; D gene unclear. With the DNA end fitting TRBJ2-7 better, the J assignment may be wrong. CDR1 is MDHEN, CDR2 SYDVKM, per germline. This CDR3 is 19 amino acids long.

The table lists this clonotype with many counts. The gene calls are TRBV25-1 and TRBJ1-1; 7 bases match TRBD1. The trim removed 0 bases at V and 1 base at J, leaving 2 bases unmatched. The CDR3 spans 15 residues. Looked up from germline, CDR1 is MGHDK and CDR2 is SYGVNS. The CDR3 protein is CASSEYDRANTEAFF. For the CDR3, the DNA is TGTGCCAGCAGTGAATATGACAGGGCGAACACTGAAGCTTTCTTT.

This clonotype has just one count. The J gene is TRBJ2-3, the V gene TRBV6-5; weak D call: TRBD2 (6 bases). Trimming cost V 2 bases and J 6 bases, with 15 bases left between them. This CDR3 comprises 15 residues. Germline V gene data show CDR1 as MNHEY and CDR2 as SVGAGI. CDR3 nucleotides: TGTGCCAGCAGTTACGTTGCTAGGAGGGTCGATACGCAGTATTTT. This encodes CASSYVARRVDTQYF.

There are many counts of this clonotype. DNA for the CDR3: TGCGCCAGCAGCCGTCCGGGACAGGGGCGCTACGAGCAGTACTTC. Amino acids: CASSRPGQGRYEQYF. This chain joins TRBV5-1 and TRBJ2-7; 10 bases fit TRBD1. The germline V gene encodes CDR1 SGHRS and CDR2 YFSETQ. The CDR3 length is 15 residues. The trim removed 4 bases at V and 3 bases at J, leaving 7 bases unmatched.

In its sample, this clonotype was seen many times. This sequence joins TRBV18 and TRBJ2-5, with TRBD2 matching 8 bases. The V gene end was trimmed by 3 bases and the J gene end by 3 bases; junction bases not matched to a gene: 6. The V gene's germline CDR1 is KGHSH and CDR2 LQKENI. The CDR3 runs to 15 residues. The CDR3 reads CASSPSGGRKETQYF. The CDR3 nucleotides are TGTGCCAGCTCACCGAGCGGGGGCCGAAAAGAGACCCAGTACTTC. Drawing the rest from reference TRBV18 and TRBJ2-5, the complete variable domain is NAGVMQNPRHLVRRRGQEARLRCSPMKGHSHVYWYRQLPEEGLKFMVYLQKENIIDESGMPKERFSAEFPKEGPSILRIQQVVRGDSAAYFCASSPSGGRKETQYFGPGTRLLVL.

As regards this clonotype: This sequence may be a read error, since a much larger clone differs from it by one base. The chain employs TRBV27 and TRBJ2-4; D possibly matches TRBD1 or TRBD2 (5 bases each). The J call may be in error: the DNA end matches TRBJ2-7 better. From germline, CDR1 is MNHEY and CDR2 SMNVEV (reference sequence). The CDR3 spans 13 residues. This CDR3 is CASKGREPDEQYF. The DNA for the CDR3 is TGTGCCAGCAAGGGCAGGGAGCCGGACGAGCAGTACTTC.

This clonotype turned up a few times. This rearrangement joins TRBV6-4 to TRBJ2-1; TRBD2 matches at 8 bases. Trimming at V came to 1 base and at J to 5 bases, leaving 7 bases not matched to a gene. The CDR3 contains 16 residues. Germline V lookup: CDR1 MRHNA, CDR2 SNTAGT. The CDR3 coding sequence is TGTGCCAGCAGTGACTTACCGGGGGGGGACAACAATGAGCAGTTCTTC. It translates to CASSDLPGGDNNEQFF.

The chain uses TRBV29-1 and TRBJ2-1; the D gene is possibly TRBD1 (5 bases). The V and J ends lost 0 bases and 4 bases respectively, with 10 bases between them. Per germline, CDR1 SQVTM and CDR2 ANQGSEA. The CDR3 length is 14 residues. Here the CDR3 reads CSVEEHYRYNEQFF. The CDR3 nucleotides read TGCAGCGTTGAAGAGCACTACAGGTACAATGAGCAGTTCTTC.

This clonotype was counted ten times or more. V usage is TRBV5-1 and J usage is TRBJ2-1; TRBD2 aligns across 9 bases. From germline, CDR1 is SGHRS and CDR2 YFSETQ. The CDR3 runs to 16 residues. J lost 9 bases, V lost 3 bases, and 13 bases had no gene match. CDR3 in DNA: TGCGCCAGCAGCTCGTCTGCGCGGGGGGGCCCGGGTGAGCAGTTCTTC. Translating it yields CASSSSARGGPGEQFF.

The DNA for the CDR3 is TGCAGCGCATCGCCCGGGACAGGGGGTTTGGAGACCCAGTACTTC. Amino acid sequence: CSASPGTGGLETQYF. The V gene is TRBV29-1, the J gene TRBJ2-7; 11 nucleotides line up with TRBD1. TRBJ2-5 matches the DNA end more closely, so the J call is doubtful. The CDR3 covers 15 residues. In germline, CDR1 is SQVTM, CDR2 ANQGSEA.

This clonotype was detected many times. The chain carries TRBV20-1 and TRBJ2-3, with TRBD2 as a possible D gene (6 bases). Between the trimmed V and J ends, which lost 6 bases and 6 bases, there was a span of 16 bases. This CDR3 spans 13 amino acids. From germline, CDR1 is DFQATT and CDR2 SNEGSKA (reference sequence). The CDR3 DNA reads as TGCAGTGCCGCGAGTGGGACTTCGGATACGCAGTATTTT. This codes for CSAASGTSDTQYF.

This chain uses TRBV28 with TRBJ2-3, with 9 bases identical to TRBD2. The ends lost 6 bases at V and 0 bases at J; junction bases unmatched: 22. The germline V gene has CDR1 MDHEN and CDR2 SYDVKM. The CDR3 length is 21 residues. Here the CDR3 reads CASSAGFLRAGGYPSTDTQYF. The CDR3 region has the DNA TGTGCCAGCAGCGCGGGGTTCCTCAGAGCGGGGGGTTACCCTAGCACAGATACGCAGTATTTT.

This clonotype was counted many times. One junction end does not reproduce the germline sequence, and a read error may be involved. This chain links TRBV6-5 with TRBJ1-1; D remains unclear. The CDR3 runs to 14 residues. The V gene's germline CDR1 is MNHEY and CDR2 SVGAGI. CDR3 protein: CASSPDVWNPEAFF. In DNA, the CDR3 is TGTGCCAGCAGTCCCGACGTTTGGAACCCTGAAGCTTTCTTT.

The rearrangement links TRBV5-1 to TRBJ2-7, with D possibly being TRBD2 (6 bases). CDR1 and CDR2 (germline): SGHRS, YFSETQ. The germline V and J ends were trimmed by 3 bases and 3 bases, with 16 bases remaining between them. This CDR3 is built from 15 residues. This CDR3 reads CASSWGDGRNYEQYF. The CDR3 nucleotides are TGCGCCAGCAGCTGGGGGGACGGACGAAACTACGAGCAGTACTTC.

The chain couples TRBV20-1 to TRBJ2-2; D is possibly TRBD1 (5 bases). The CDR3 length is 14 residues. The V end lost 3 bases, the J end lost 3 bases, and 11 bases lay between the germline ends. The germline CDR1 and CDR2 sequences are DFQATT and SNEGSKA (reference sequence). CDR3 DNA sequence: TGCAGTGCTAGCGCTCAGGGTTACACCGGGGAGCTGTTTTTT. Encoded protein: CSASAQGYTGELFF.

This clonotype has ten or more counts. The genes are TRBV5-5 and TRBJ2-1; D remains unclear. Germline V gene lookup returns CDR1 SGHKS and CDR2 YYEKEE (reference sequence). The V gene lost 0 bases and the J gene lost 2 bases, with 9 bases spanning the gap. The CDR3 totals 15 residues. CDR3 DNA: TGTGCCAGCAGCTTGGACCCAGGCACCTACAATGAGCAGTTCTTC. Protein sequence: CASSLDPGTYNEQFF.